This T cell receptor (beta chain) is drawn from a study of blood T cell repertoires in COVID-19 (dated by TCRdb to 2020 to 2022). Broadly, across the study: Samples covering the acute and convalescent phases of COVID-19 were provided by collaborators in the United States, Italy and Spain. The prospective study material was composed of cDNA or gDNA derived from T cells, B-cell-depleted T cells, or PBMCs. Subjects who had been exposed to COVID-19, were actively infected with it, or had recovered from it provided the deeply sampled blood TCRbeta repertoires that made up the dataset. The repertoires were released in a freely available public database meant as a resource for research on the immune response to SARS-CoV-2. Samples came from the ongoing ImmuneRACE study (first 160 participants) plus 1,254 subjects from 6 global collaborators. The sample metadata nearly always contained a de-identified subject ID, COVID-19 status, age in years and sex. HLA class I and class II types, where available, came from metadata supplied by the sample provider rather than from assay-based typing. The research as a whole found: Clinical and demographic metadata were provided uncurated, with the amount varying by source and participant.

Turning to this clone: The specificity of this receptor is unknown. No much larger clone is present one base from it, and per-base qualities are unavailable.

Reading from cysteine to phenylalanine, the CDR3 counts 16 amino acids. Only the CDR3 part of the read is kept: 48 bases, read in frame from the first base. CDR1 LNHDA and CDR2 SQIVND are derived from the germline V gene (reference sequence). Cut back by 6 bases and 4 bases, the V and J ends lie 16 bases apart. Each collaborating institution followed its own protocols to collect whole blood in K2EDTA tubes. For TCRbeta analysis, collaborator samples were shipped as frozen whole blood, as isolated PBMCs, or as DNA extracted from either sample type. TCRbeta CDR3 regions were amplified from genomic DNA by means of the immunoSEQ Assay, a bias-controlled multiplex PCR. From the authors' description of their analysis: Nucleated cell counts per sample were estimated from amplification of reference gene primers within the assay. Sequence reads were collapsed and filtered to measure the absolute abundance of every unique TCRbeta CDR3 rearrangement. For each sample, productive Simpson clonality was calculated as the square root of Simpson's diversity index across productive rearrangements. As stored in TCRdb, this immuneACCESS dataset retains in-frame rearrangements with V and J assigned. A fraction of the clones does not appear; measured against another copy, unresolved V genes explain less than half of the discrepancy, and the remainder lacks a known reason. That table supplies the V and J calls and clone size; D and trimming were determined from the DNA. The sample yields 100,000 or so clones; around nine tenths were counted once. The top ten constitute 3.5% to 4% of the sample.

The sequence was collected from a woman aged 50 to 60 in a cohort sampled during active COVID-19. The chain couples TRBV19 to TRBJ1-6; 6 matching bases give a weak D call of TRBD1. The specimen sequenced was peripheral blood. This receptor carries the CDR3 CASSTTRRGYNSPLHF. The bases are TGTGCCAGTAGCACAACAAGAAGGGGGTATAATTCACCCCTCCACTTT.